The 2 T cell receptor beta chains in this list originate from one sample, sequenced in a study of T cell repertoires in cytomegalovirus infection. TCRdb itself ran the reads through MiXCR, one entry per CDR3 protein. The table records under 800,000 distinct CDR3 sequences, around 24% of them present only once. The specimen sequenced was CD8+ T cells from PBMCs. The receptors were sampled from a human donor in good health (CMV status not recorded). Some clones in this sample may be carry-over from other donors' samples.

V and J are TRBV20-1 and TRBJ2-7; D is undetermined. Trimming removed 5 bases from V and 3 bases from J, with 23 bases in between. This CDR3 comprises 16 residues. The germline gives CDR1 DFQATT, CDR2 SNEGSKA (reference sequence). The CDR3 protein is CSAAFVDRLDHYEQYF. CDR3 bases: TGCAGTGCTGCATTTGTAGACCGCCTGGACCACTACGAGCAGTACTTC.

V is TRBV3-1 and J is TRBJ2-7, with D possibly TRBD1 on 7 matching bases. The CDR3 covers 14 residues. Germline values: CDR1 LGHDT, CDR2 YNNKEL (reference sequence). Trimming stripped 2 bases from V and 6 bases from J, with 14 bases between. Here the CDR3 reads CASSQQGGIIEQYF. The CDR3 nucleotides are TGTGCCAGCAGCCAACAGGGGGGAATCATCGAGCAGTACTTC.